Listed here are 7 T cell receptor beta chains from one sample, sequenced in a study of a mutant IDH1 vaccine in newly diagnosed glioma. Sequencing used immunoSEQ multiplex PCR; TCRdb keeps in-frame clones, though not all of them. The sample shows some 60,000 clones, 87% of them seen only once. Antigen specificity for these receptors is unknown. Time point of the sample: week 23, last vaccination. Vaccine doses each comprised 300 ug of mutant IDH1 20-mer peptide, with topical imiquimod. The sample consisted of PBMCs, taken from a glioma patient whose treatment included an IDH1 peptide vaccine. These receptors were collected from a man aged 35-49 years with glioma.

The CDR3, as DNA: TGTGCCAGCAGCTTGGCCGCCACCGGGGAGCTGTTTTTT. The encoded protein is CASSLAATGELFF. The chain couples TRBV7-3 to TRBJ2-2; D remains unclear. The CDR3 sequence is 13 residues long. Deletions cut 3 bases from V and 4 bases from J, with 6 bases between. In germline, CDR1 is SGHTA, CDR2 FQGTGA. Full variable domain (missing parts from reference TRBV7-3 and TRBJ2-2): GAGVSQTPSNKVTEKGKYVELRCDPISGHTALYWYRQSLGQGPEFLIYFQGTGAADDSGLPNDRFFAVRPEGSVSTLKIQRTERGDSAVYLCASSLAATGELFFGEGSRLTVL.

The chain employs TRBV4-3 and TRBJ1-4; D is ambiguous. The CDR3 runs 14 residues. Trimming pared 5 bases from V and 7 bases from J, leaving 14 bases between. Germline CDR1 is LGHNA and CDR2 is YSLEER. The CDR3 bases are TGCGCCAGCAGCGGCTTGGGGTCGACTGAAAAACTGTTTTTT. Translated, it gives CASSGLGSTEKLFF.

V gene TRBV6-5 combines with J gene TRBJ2-5; D is tentatively TRBD1 or TRBD2 (6 bases each). The CDR3 loop spans 15 amino acids. V was clipped by 6 bases and J by 4 bases, with 18 bases between them. CDR1 and CDR2 from the germline V gene are MNHEY and SVGAGI. The DNA for the CDR3 is TGTGCCAGCAGACGAGCAGGGGCCGGGGGAGAGACCCAGTACTTC. Translated, it gives CASRRAGAGGETQYF.

The chain has TRBV4-2 and TRBJ2-1, with 10 bases matching TRBD2. The CDR3 has 15 amino acids. Germline trimming cut 4 bases from V and 5 bases from J; bases unmatched to any gene: 5. CDR1 is LGHNA and CDR2 is YNFKEQ in the germline V gene. The CDR3 bases are TGTGCCAGCAGCCTCCAAGCGGGAGGGGACAATGAGCAGTTCTTC. It codes for CASSLQAGGDNEQFF.

V and J are TRBV5-1 and TRBJ2-1; 10 nucleotides line up with TRBD2. With 4 bases clipped from V and 3 bases from J, the junction kept 7 bases outside the gene matches. Germline values: CDR1 SGHRS, CDR2 YFSETQ. CDR3 length: 16 amino acids. CDR3 nucleotide sequence: TGCGCCAGCAGCCGAGGTTCTAGCGGGAGCTACAATGAGCAGTTCTTC. Its translation: CASSRGSSGSYNEQFF.

This clone was counted between two and nine times. The chain carries TRBV7-9 and TRBJ2-4, with 7 bases that match TRBD2. V was clipped by 3 bases and J by 3 bases; unmatched bases: 5. This CDR3 spans 15 amino acids. Per germline, CDR1 SEHNR and CDR2 FQNEAQ (reference sequence). Written as DNA, the CDR3 is TGTGCCAGCAGCTTGGTTGGGGGGGGCAAAAACATTCAGTACTTC. The encoded protein is CASSLVGGGKNIQYF. The full variable domain, with the rest looked up from reference TRBV7-9 and TRBJ2-4, is DTGVSQNPRHKITKRGQNVTFRCDPISEHNRLYWYRQTLGQGPEFLTYFQNEAQLEKSRLLSDRFSAERPKGSFSTLEIQRTEQGDSAMYLCASSLVGGGKNIQYFGAGTRLSVL.

This chain links TRBV29-1 with TRBJ2-1; 10 bases are shared with TRBD1. Germline CDR1 reads SQVTM; CDR2 reads ANQGSEA. The CDR3 extends over 13 amino acids. Trimming cost V 6 bases and J 7 bases; bases outside gene matches: 6. The CDR3 nucleotides are TGCAGCGTAGCCGGACAGGGGGTGAATGAGCAGTTCTTC. The encoded protein is CSVAGQGVNEQFF.